A single sample gave rise to the 8 T cell receptor beta chains below, sequenced in a study of T-cell reconstitution after alpha-beta-depleted transplantation in children. Unique molecular identifiers featured in how the TCRbeta library was prepared. TCRdb reprocessed the PCR reads with MiXCR, giving one entry per CDR3 protein. The repertoire holds 500,000 or so distinct CDR3 sequences, with around a third as singletons. Sequencing used PBMCs from the stem cell graft donor, obtained from the stem cell graft. The receptor source for this set is a human donor who donated a stem cell graft to a child with aplastic anemia.

The V call is TRBV6-1, the J call TRBJ2-1; 12 bases map to TRBD1. The CDR3 runs 14 residues. Trimming took 5 bases from V and 10 from J; bases not matched to a gene: 6. CDR1 and CDR2 from the germline V gene are MNHNS and SASEGT. DNA of the CDR3: TGTGCCAGCAGTCTGGGACAGGGGGCATGGGAGCAGTTCTTC. Translation gives CASSLGQGAWEQFF.

This clonotype has only a few counts. This rearrangement joins TRBV4-2 to TRBJ1-3; D remains ambiguous. Germline lookup yields CDR1 LGHNA and CDR2 YNFKEQ. Trimming left V 1 base short and J 2 bases short, with 9 bases between. This CDR3 spans 15 amino acids. This CDR3 is CASSQGTAAGNTIYF. In nucleotides, the CDR3 is TGTGCCAGCAGCCAAGGTACAGCGGCTGGAAACACCATATATTTT.

The genes are TRBV20-1 and TRBJ1-5; D is ambiguous. This CDR3 spans 15 amino acids. Germline V CDR1 and CDR2: DFQATT, SNEGSKA (reference sequence). V lost 6 bases to trimming and J lost 0 bases, with 15 bases between them. CDR3 protein: CSALRWKNSNQPQHF. The DNA for the CDR3 is TGCAGTGCACTACGGTGGAAGAATAGCAATCAGCCCCAGCATTTT.

V is TRBV12-3 or TRBV12-4 and J is TRBJ2-1; 11 positions match TRBD2. Trimming cost V 5 bases and J 7 bases; bases outside gene matches: 7. CDR3 size: 15 residues. The CDR3 sequence: CASSPTSGKQNEQFF. The DNA of the CDR3 is TGTGCCAGCAGTCCGACTAGCGGGAAACAGAATGAGCAGTTCTTC.

This clonotype was observed a few times. V and J are TRBV15 and TRBJ1-4; D gene ambiguous. Germline values: CDR1 LNHNV, CDR2 YYDKDF (reference sequence). CDR3 length: 13 amino acids. Trimming stripped 5 bases from V and 8 bases from J, with 12 bases between. Here the CDR3 DNA reads TGTGCCACCAGCCTACAGATCAACGAAAAACTGTTTTTT. Translated: CATSLQINEKLFF.

This clonotype has more than one count but fewer than ten. V usage is TRBV5-1 and J usage is TRBJ1-6; 7 bases match TRBD1. Germline assignment: CDR1 SGHRS and CDR2 YFSETQ. V shed 4 bases, J shed 5 bases, and the junction held 6 bases outside the gene matches. This CDR3 spans 15 amino acids. Here the CDR3 DNA reads TGCGCCAGCAGCATCCTTGGACAGGATAATTCACCCCTCCACTTT. It encodes CASSILGQDNSPLHF.

V gene TRBV30 combines with J gene TRBJ2-5, with D uncertain. This CDR3 is built from 13 residues. Per the germline V gene, CDR1 is GTSNPN and CDR2 is SVGIG (reference sequence). V was pared by 5 bases and J by 5 bases, with 15 bases between. This CDR3 reads CAWGSFQKETQYF. The DNA for the CDR3 is TGTGCCTGGGGGTCCTTTCAGAAGGAGACCCAGTACTTC. Together with reference TRBV30 and TRBJ2-5, the CDR3 gives the full variable domain: SQTIHQWPATLVQPVGSPLSLECTVEGTSNPNLYWYRQAAGRGLQLLFYSVGIGQISSEVPQNLSASRPQDRQFILSSKKLLLSDSGFYLCAWGSFQKETQYFGPGTRLLVL.

This clonotype was detected a few times. The CDR3 DNA is TGTGCCAGTAGTGCCTACAGCCCAGGGGCCGGTCAGCCCCAGCATTTT. This sequence encodes CASSAYSPGAGQPQHF. The V call is TRBV19, the J call TRBJ1-5; tentative D call: TRBD1 (6 bases). The CDR3 sequence is 16 residues long. Trimming shortened V by 5 bases and J by 6 bases, and 20 bases separated the two germline ends. The germline V gene has CDR1 LNHDA and CDR2 SQIVND (reference sequence).